This T cell receptor beta chain appears in the sequencing data of a study of cytomegalovirus exposure and HLA in healthy donors (dated by TCRdb to about 2017). Background for the entire study: An earlier analysis of roughly 630 of the donors reported about 250 Gb of sequence data and more than 90 million unique TCR beta sequences from about 180 million T cells. The study was designed to test whether signatures of past pathogen exposure could be identified by cataloging public T cell receptors. The T cell repertoires of some 670 subjects were profiled by immunosequencing and related to cytomegalovirus serostatus. In a later analysis, previously published TCR beta repertoires from several hundred donors were re-analyzed and high-resolution HLA genotyping was added so that TCR occurrence patterns could be studied. Typing coverage varied by locus: about 629-630 donors for A, B, C, DRB1 and DQB1; approximately 520 for DQA1; more than 600 for DPA1; around 490 for DPB1. An earlier analysis of some 500 of the donors applied high-throughput TCR beta sequencing to assess whether each TCR beta V gene segment acted as functional or pseudogenic. To predict cytomegalovirus infection status, the study combined high-throughput TCR immunosequencing, statistical association of individual TCRs with disease status, and machine learning. HLA typing covered class I and class II loci at four-digit resolution. Across some 400 genotyped donors of the cohort, an average of approximately 240,000 unique TCR beta nucleotide sequences per donor were sequenced, and roughly 17% of those sequences were non-productive. The later analysis used no new phenotypic data to find candidate immune exposures, relying instead on TCR beta sequences and their occurrence across donors. In a later genetic analysis, genome-wide SNP genotypes for 398 of the 666 donors were used, and that subset was treated as a discovery cohort. Every repertoire in the discovery cohort had been generated on one and the same sequencing platform. Besides the first cohort of some 670 subjects, a separate validation cohort made up of 120 or so different subjects was used. An early release that covered several hundred HLA-typed donors contained approximately 300 gigabases of sequencing data and tens of millions of unique TCR sequences. Of the roughly 400 genotyped donors, 65% to 90% were placed in the genetic ancestry cluster associated with self-reported Caucasian donors. Donor age, sex, ethnicity and CMV serostatus were collected together with the repertoire data. Several DR-DQ haplotypes were treated as single units for association and clustering because of strong linkage in the cohort. What the authors observed across the whole study: An earlier analysis of approximately 570 of the donors showed that most TCR beta V segments appeared in productive rearrangements either about 87% or about 30% of the time, which broadly matched IMGT annotations. A later genetic analysis reported fewer N-insertions in productive TCRs among donors in an Asian-associated ancestry cluster than the roughly 690-donor mean. The 87-base-pair reads could not distinguish some IMGT-functional V segments, including TRBV6-2 and TRBV6-3, so those segments were excluded. The authors suggested that the approach could potentially be generalized to other disease states and immunological phenotypes. An association between a missense DCLRE1C variant and V-gene and J-gene trimming of TCR beta chains was found in a later genetic analysis and replicated in an independent cohort. A total of roughly 160 TCR beta chains were listed by the study as associated with cytomegalovirus. According to a later analysis, parvovirus B19, influenza, CMV and Epstein-Barr virus appeared linked to several top co-occurrence clusters. Because counts were too low, under 20 rarely observed V segments, including chromosome 9 orphons, were left out of the earlier analysis of 587 of the donors. HLA typing was unavailable for some donors at each locus, so association tests used only the typed subset. In vitro tests confirmed that three of the cytomegalovirus-associated TCR beta chains recognize cytomegalovirus antigens. A group of highly shared sequence variants was considered likely to be a technical artifact of the sequencing pipeline. When HLA alleles, especially DR and DQ, strongly co-occurred, attributing TCR associations to individual alleles was difficult. According to a later analysis, most CMV-associated TCR beta chains appeared to be HLA-restricted, and the HLA associations seemed to be driven largely by CMV exposure. Presence/absence analyses assumed roughly uniform sequencing depth across donors, an assumption that may not hold. A later analysis found that TCR association rates varied across HLA loci, with DRB1 alleles showing the most associated TCRs and HLA-C alleles the fewest. Linkage disequilibrium might explain the correlated functional status among segregating V segments, but an unknown experimental factor could not be excluded. The classifier was reported to diagnose cytomegalovirus status with high specificity and sensitivity in both the original and validation cohorts. A further reported finding was that TCR beta sequences accurately predicted the HLA-A and HLA-B alleles for most subjects in the first cohort. Only TCR beta chains were sequenced in this cohort, and the absence of alpha or paired-chain data limited detectable features. A later analysis found that HLA-associated TCR beta chains were more clonally expanded and had lower generation probabilities than equally common non-associated chains. CMV serostatus was the only immune exposure information available for the cohort. In a later analysis, more than 15,000 TCR beta sequences were associated with specific HLA alleles at a false discovery rate of 0.05. Most TCR sequences were seen in very few donors, while some public TCRs were found in many individuals.

Compared with germline, V lacks 5 bases and J lacks 12 bases; bases without a gene match: 7. The germline V gene (reference sequence) provides CDR1 DFQATT and CDR2 SNEGSKA. The CDR3 goes from the cysteine to the phenylalanine over 11 residues. The kept DNA is CDR3 alone, 33 bases in frame from the first base. In total, just over 650 healthy bone marrow donors made up the cohort. All cohort members were sampled while nominally healthy, although unrecorded immune exposures were likely present. The donor tested CMV seronegative and was one of the 352 seronegative cohort members. A peripheral blood sample was provided by each donor, and peripheral blood mononuclear cells were used for TCR beta sequencing. Genomic DNA extraction from the blood cell samples was performed with the Qiagen DNeasy Blood Extraction Kit. With regard to this clone: No antigen is known for it.

The library was built by means of the immunoSEQ multiplex PCR assay. The multiplex PCR relied on a mix of 60 forward primers for TCR Vbeta segments and 13 reverse primers for TCR Jbeta segments. The CDR3 region of rearranged TCR beta genes was amplified from genomic DNA with a multiplex PCR assay. On the Illumina HiSeq System, the amplified TCR beta libraries were sequenced as 87-base-pair reads. The source study handled its data this way. A later analysis tallied some 79 million unique TCR beta chains across the 666 repertoires, and approximately 12 million of those chains were shared by two or more donors. Raw reads were error-corrected and collapsed into unique sequences by a nearest-neighbor algorithm in which closely related sequences were merged to remove PCR and sequencing errors. CDR3 sequences were aligned to IMGT reference sequences to assign V, D and J gene segments. Each retained sequence needed at least a six-nucleotide match to both a V gene segment and a J gene segment. A rearrangement was called productive if the CDR3 had no stop codons and remained in frame with V and J, and every other rearrangement was called non-productive. Following IMGT convention, CDR3 was defined as the stretch from the second conserved V-encoded cysteine to the conserved J-encoded phenylalanine. Sequences without an unambiguous match to a single V gene segment were excluded from the earlier analysis of 450 to 650 of the donors. An earlier analysis of fewer than 750 of the donors called V segments functional above 56.7% productive rearrangements and segregating when the between-donor standard deviation exceeded 5%. A statistical classification framework was built to diagnose cytomegalovirus status from the catalog of TCR beta chain sequences. V and J gene assignment, in a later analysis, came from comparing TCR nucleotide sequences with IMGT/GENE-DB human TR gene sequences. Using the TCRdist pipeline, a later analysis assigned CDR3 sequences along with most-parsimonious VDJ recombination scenarios. A later analysis defined each TCR beta chain by its CDR3 amino acid sequence plus V-gene family, and excluded reads lacking a unique V-gene family. In a later analysis, approximately 590 highly shared, low-generation-probability nucleotide sequences were removed to address suspected cross-contamination and a sequencing artifact. For each public chain, a later analysis derived a clonal expansion index from normalized ranks of inferred template counts within each repertoire. Generation probabilities in a later analysis came from a VDJ recombination model fitted to out-of-frame rearrangements, and those results were checked against IGoR. Hypergeometric tests were used in a later analysis to score TCR-TCR, TCR-HLA and TCR-CMV co-occurrence, with a repertoire-size bias correction applied to the TCR pairs. False discovery rates were estimated in a later analysis by permuting HLA or CMV assignments 20 times. In a later analysis, co-occurring TCRs were grouped using DBSCAN, with TCRdist sequence similarity added in when clustering inside HLA-allele-positive subsets. Repertoires with fewer than 30,000 or more than 120,000 public chains, plus five repertoires with anomalous nucleotide sharing, were excluded from co-occurrence clustering. TCRdb took this table from immuneACCESS and kept in-frame rearrangements with V and J called. Such tables lack part of the clones; where checked against another copy, unresolved V genes explain under half of the gap, and the rest is unexplained. Clone size and the V and J calls come from that table; the DNA yielded D and trimming. The data table for this sample lists approximately 50,000 clones. The top ten hold under 3% of the sample.

The receptor was derived from a female donor in good health and CMV-seronegative. The chain is encoded by TRBV20-1 joined to TRBJ2-3; 8 junctional bases match TRBD2. Sequencing was carried out using PBMCs. The CDR3 here reads CSAPIAGRQYF. In nucleotides, the sequence is TGCAGTGCTCCGATAGCGGGGAGACAGTATTTT.